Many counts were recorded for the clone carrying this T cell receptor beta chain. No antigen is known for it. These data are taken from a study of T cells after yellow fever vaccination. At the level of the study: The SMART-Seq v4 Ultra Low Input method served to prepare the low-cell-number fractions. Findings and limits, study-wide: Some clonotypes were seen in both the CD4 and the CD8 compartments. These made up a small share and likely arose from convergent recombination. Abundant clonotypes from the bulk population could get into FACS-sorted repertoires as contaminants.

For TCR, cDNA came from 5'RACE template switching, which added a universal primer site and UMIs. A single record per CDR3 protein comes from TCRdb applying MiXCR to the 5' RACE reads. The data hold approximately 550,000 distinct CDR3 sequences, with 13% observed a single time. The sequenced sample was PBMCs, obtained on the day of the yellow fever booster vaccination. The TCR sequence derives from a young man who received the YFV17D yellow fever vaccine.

The DNA for the CDR3 is TGTGCCAGCAGCTTCCGGCCGATGCAGGGTTACAATGAGCAGTTCTTC. This codes for CASSFRPMQGYNEQFF. The rearrangement uses TRBV7-2 and TRBJ2-1, with D perhaps matching TRBD1 (5 bases). V was pared by 3 bases and J by 4 bases, with 16 bases between. Germline V lookup: CDR1 SGHTA, CDR2 FQGNSA. The CDR3 is made up of 16 amino acids.